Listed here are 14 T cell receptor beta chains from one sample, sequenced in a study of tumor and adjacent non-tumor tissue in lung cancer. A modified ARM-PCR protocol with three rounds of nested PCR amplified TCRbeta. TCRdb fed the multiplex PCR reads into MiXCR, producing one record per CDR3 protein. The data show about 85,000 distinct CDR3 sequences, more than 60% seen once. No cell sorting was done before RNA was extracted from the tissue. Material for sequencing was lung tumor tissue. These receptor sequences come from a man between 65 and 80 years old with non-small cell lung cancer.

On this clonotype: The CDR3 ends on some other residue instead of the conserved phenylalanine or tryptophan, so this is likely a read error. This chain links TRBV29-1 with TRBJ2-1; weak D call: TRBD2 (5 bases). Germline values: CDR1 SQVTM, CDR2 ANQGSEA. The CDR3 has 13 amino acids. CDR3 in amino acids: CSVGSGRGAEQFS. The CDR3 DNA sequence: TGTAGCGTTGGGTCGGGTCGGGGAGCTGAGCAGTTCTCC.

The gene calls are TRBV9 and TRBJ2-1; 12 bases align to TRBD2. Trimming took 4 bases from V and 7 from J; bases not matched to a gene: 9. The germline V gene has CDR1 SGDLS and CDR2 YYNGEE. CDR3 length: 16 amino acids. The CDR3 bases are TGTGCCAGCAGCCCGCGACTAGCGGGGGACAGGAATGAGCAGTTCTTC. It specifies CASSPRLAGDRNEQFF.

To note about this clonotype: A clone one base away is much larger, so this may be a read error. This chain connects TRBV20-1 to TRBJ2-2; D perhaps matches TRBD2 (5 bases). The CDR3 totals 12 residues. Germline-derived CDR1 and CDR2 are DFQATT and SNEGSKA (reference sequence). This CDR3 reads CSAADYTGEMFF. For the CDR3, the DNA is TGCAGTGCCGCAGACTACACCGGGGAGATGTTTTTT.

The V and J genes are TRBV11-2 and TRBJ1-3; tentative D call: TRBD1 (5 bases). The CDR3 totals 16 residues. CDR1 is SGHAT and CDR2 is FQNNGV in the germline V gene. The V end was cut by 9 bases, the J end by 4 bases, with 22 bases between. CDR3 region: CASSLLRQGAGNTIYF. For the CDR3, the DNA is TGTGCCAGTAGCCTTCTCCGCCAGGGAGCCGGAAACACCATATATTTT.

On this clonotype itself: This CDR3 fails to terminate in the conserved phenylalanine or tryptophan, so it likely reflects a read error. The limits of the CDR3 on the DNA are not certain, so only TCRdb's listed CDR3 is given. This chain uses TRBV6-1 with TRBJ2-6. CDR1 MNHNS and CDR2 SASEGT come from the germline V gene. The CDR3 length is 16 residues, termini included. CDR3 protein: CASSAKDSSGANVLSS.

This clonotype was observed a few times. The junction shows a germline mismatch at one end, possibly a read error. The CDR3 loop reads CATSQDNGNGYIGELFF. The CDR3, as DNA: TGTGCCACCAGCCAAGATAATGGGAATGGGTACATCGGGGAACTGTTTTTT. This chain uses TRBV4-2 with TRBJ2-2, with TRBD2 as a possible D gene (5 bases). The CDR3 contains 17 residues. Germline-derived CDR1 and CDR2 are LGHNA and YNFKEQ.

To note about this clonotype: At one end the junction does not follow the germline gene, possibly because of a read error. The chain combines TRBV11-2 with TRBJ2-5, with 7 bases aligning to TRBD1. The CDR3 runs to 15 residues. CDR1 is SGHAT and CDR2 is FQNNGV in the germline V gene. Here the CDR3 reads CASSWSRTGQETRYF. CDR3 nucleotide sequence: TGTGCCAGTAGCTGGAGCAGGACAGGCCAAGAGACCCGGTACTTC.

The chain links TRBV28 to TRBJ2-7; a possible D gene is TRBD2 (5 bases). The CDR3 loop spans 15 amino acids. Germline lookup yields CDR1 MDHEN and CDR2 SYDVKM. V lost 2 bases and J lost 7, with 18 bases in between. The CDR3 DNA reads TGTGCCAGCAGTTTACCGGTAAGGCCCACGGGAGAGCAGTACTTC. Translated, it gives CASSLPVRPTGEQYF.

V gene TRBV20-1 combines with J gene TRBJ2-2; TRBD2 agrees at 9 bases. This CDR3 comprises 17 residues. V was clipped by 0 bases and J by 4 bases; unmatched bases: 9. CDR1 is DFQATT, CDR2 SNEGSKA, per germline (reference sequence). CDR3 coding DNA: TGCAGTGCTAGAGAGTTTTCTAGCGGGGCGCTCACCGGGGAGCTGTTTTTT. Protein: CSAREFSSGALTGELFF.

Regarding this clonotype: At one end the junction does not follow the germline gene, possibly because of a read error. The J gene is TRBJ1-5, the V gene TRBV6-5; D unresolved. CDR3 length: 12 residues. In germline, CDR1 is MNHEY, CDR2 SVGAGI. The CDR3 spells CASSYSGQSHHF. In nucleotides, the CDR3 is TGTGCCAGCAGTTACTCGGGTCAATCCCATCATTTT.

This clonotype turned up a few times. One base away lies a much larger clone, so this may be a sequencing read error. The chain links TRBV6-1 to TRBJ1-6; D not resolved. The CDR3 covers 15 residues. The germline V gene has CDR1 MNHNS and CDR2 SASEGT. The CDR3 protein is CACSELSSYNSPLHF. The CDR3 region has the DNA TGTGCCTGCAGTGAATTGAGCTCCTATAATTCACCCCTCCACTTT.

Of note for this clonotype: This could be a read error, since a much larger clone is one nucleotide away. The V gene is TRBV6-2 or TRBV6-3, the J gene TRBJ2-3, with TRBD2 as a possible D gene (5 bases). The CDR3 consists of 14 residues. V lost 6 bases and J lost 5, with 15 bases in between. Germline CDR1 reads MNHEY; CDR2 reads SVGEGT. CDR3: CASSEVGDRDTQYF. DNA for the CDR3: TGTGCCAGCAGCGAAGTGGGAGATCGAGATACGCAGTATTTT.

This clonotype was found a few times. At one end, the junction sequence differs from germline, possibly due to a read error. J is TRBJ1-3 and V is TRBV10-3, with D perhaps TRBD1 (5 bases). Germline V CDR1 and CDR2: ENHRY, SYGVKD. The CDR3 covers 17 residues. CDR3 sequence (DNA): TGTACCATCAAACGGGGCTGGCAAGGGCGTACTGGAAACATCATATATTTT. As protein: CTIKRGWQGRTGNIIYF.

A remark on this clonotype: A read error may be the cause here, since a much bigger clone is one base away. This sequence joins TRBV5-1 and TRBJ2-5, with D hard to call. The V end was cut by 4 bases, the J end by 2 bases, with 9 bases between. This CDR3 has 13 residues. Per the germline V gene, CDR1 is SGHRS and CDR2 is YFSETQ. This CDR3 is CASSPTTQETQYF. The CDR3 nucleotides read TGCGCCAGCAGCCCGACGACTCAAGAGACCCAGTACTTC. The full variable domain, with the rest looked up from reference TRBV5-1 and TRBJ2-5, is KAGVTQTPRYLIKTRGQQVTLSCSPISGHRSVSWYQQTPGQGLQFLFEYFSETQRNKGNFPGRFSGRQFSNSRSEMNVSTLELGDSALYLCASSPTTQETQYFGPGTRLLVL.